At least ten counts were recorded for the clone carrying this TCR beta chain. Antigen: not known. This entry belongs to a study of T cells in Graves' hyperthyroidism and ophthalmopathy. Overall study findings and caveats: Stable hyperthyroidism was separated from ophthalmopathy by a model based on 13 V-J features. Most clonotypes that expanded in the thyroid above 0.001 also showed up in blood.

Exclusion criteria comprised uncontrolled infection, other autoimmune disease, pregnancy or lactation. The CDR3 sequence is 13 residues long. The V and J ends lost 0 bases and 10 bases respectively, with 13 bases between them. Germline V gene sequence: CDR1 SGHRS, CDR2 YFSETQ. Researchers took RNA transcripts and amplified the TCR beta CDR3 regions from them. First-round RT-PCR of the TCR CDR3 relied on the HTBI primer set. TCRdb fed the multiplex PCR reads into MiXCR, producing one record per CDR3 protein. The sample holds about 500,000 distinct CDR3 sequences; 17% are singletons and the top ten take 17%.

The rearrangement joins TRBV5-1 to TRBJ1-1, with D possibly TRBD1 on 6 matching bases. The receptor was derived from a woman under 30 with Graves' ophthalmopathy. Sample: blood. This CDR3 is CASSLVGQGGAFF. CDR3 DNA sequence: TGCGCCAGCAGCTTGGTGGGGCAAGGGGGAGCTTTCTTT. Using reference TRBV5-1 and TRBJ1-1 for the parts outside the CDR3, the full variable domain is KAGVTQTPRYLIKTRGQQVTLSCSPISGHRSVSWYQQTPGQGLQFLFEYFSETQRNKGNFPGRFSGRQFSNSRSEMNVSTLELGDSALYLCASSLVGQGGAFFGQGTRLTVV.